This T cell receptor (beta chain) is drawn from a study of CD8 T cells in ankylosing spondylitis. Study results and caveats: For ankylosing spondylitis blood, a TCR beta motif of under 10 highly homologous variants appeared characteristic. Enrichment of disease-linked clones was reportedly significant in matched ankylosing spondylitis synovial fluid. Clones linked with disease were CD8+ and fairly uncommon in the peripheral blood.

TCRdb used MiXCR to reprocess the 5' RACE reads, holding one entry per CDR3 protein. The data contain 220,000 or so distinct CDR3 sequences, approximately 16% of them singletons. Details on this clonotype: The antigen is not known.

This CDR3 has 15 residues. Germline CDR1 and CDR2: ENHRY and SYGVKD. V was clipped by 2 bases and J by 0 bases; unmatched bases: 1. Material for sequencing was blood, either unsorted or a sorted T cell fraction (not recorded which). The receptor's source is a male donor with ankylosing spondylitis. This sequence joins TRBV10-3 and TRBJ1-5; TRBD1 matches at 7 bases. In DNA, the CDR3 is TGTGCCATCAGTGAGGGACAGGATAGCAATCAGCCCCAGCATTTT. Amino acids: CAISEGQDSNQPQHF.